These T cell receptor beta chains were read from a single sample in a study of cytomegalovirus exposure and HLA in healthy donors. The protocol was immunoSEQ multiplex PCR, while the TCRdb copy is restricted to in-frame clones and leaves out a portion. The sample has about 170,000 clones; around 72% are singletons. Specimen: PBMCs. The source of these receptors is a man aged 40-55 years in good health and CMV-seropositive. The CDR3 runs from the conserved cysteine through the conserved F or W. The order of the fields is J gene, clone size, D gene, V gene, CDR3 protein, CDR3 DNA. A D gene is named only where the DNA matches it firmly. Only some rows state a clone size, as once, few, many or a class for expanded clones.

TRBJ1-2	.	.	TRBV19	CASSTIGVEGYTF	TGTGCCAGTAGTACAATAGGGGTGGAGGGCTACACCTTC
TRBJ2-7	.	TRBD1	TRBV9	CASSVGAGQGYEQYF	TGTGCCAGCAGCGTAGGGGCTGGACAGGGCTACGAGCAGTACTTC
TRBJ1-1	.	TRBD1	TRBV4-1	CASSQTGTGRENTEAFF	TGCGCCAGCAGCCAAACCGGGACAGGGAGGGAGAACACTGAAGCTTTCTTT
TRBJ2-5	few	TRBD2	TRBV7-6	CASSSDSGGAWETQYF	TGTGCCAGCAGCTCCGATAGCGGGGGGGCATGGGAGACCCAGTACTTC
TRBJ2-3	.	.	TRBV5-4	CASSFNRETDTQYF	TGTGCCAGCAGCTTCAACAGGGAAACAGATACGCAGTATTTT
TRBJ1-6	once	TRBD1	TRBV11-2	CASSLVSGQGWDSPLHF	TGTGCCAGCAGCTTAGTTTCGGGACAGGGGTGGGATTCACCCCTCCACTTT
TRBJ1-2	.	.	TRBV9	CASSVAGGESGYTF	TGTGCCAGCAGCGTAGCGGGGGGCGAGAGTGGCTACACCTTC
TRBJ1-1	.	TRBD1	TRBV19	CASTSTGQGARVTEAFF	TGTGCCAGTACCTCTACGGGACAGGGGGCGCGGGTCACTGAAGCTTTCTTT
TRBJ1-2	.	.	TRBV6-1	CASTLPTVVNGYTF	TGTGCCAGCACCTTACCGACAGTCGTCAATGGCTACACCTTC
TRBJ2-3	few	.	TRBV9	CASSVEGGAADTQYF	TGTGCCAGCAGCGTAGAGGGGGGGGCGGCAGATACGCAGTATTTT
TRBJ1-5	.	.	TRBV6-6	CATAEVDRGNQPQHF	TGTGCCACCGCCGAGGTAGACCGCGGCAATCAGCCCCAGCATTTT
TRBJ2-2	few	TRBD1	TRBV6-5	CASSYYTGGTGELFF	TGTGCCAGCAGTTACTATACAGGGGGTACCGGGGAGCTGTTTTTT
TRBJ2-7	few	.	TRBV10-3	CAISDSVGTLEQYF	TGTGCCATCAGTGATTCCGTCGGGACTCTCGAGCAGTACTTC
TRBJ2-1	.	.	TRBV4-3	CASSQSSPYSYNEQFF	TGCGCCAGCAGCCAGTCTAGCCCGTACTCCTACAATGAGCAGTTCTTC
TRBJ1-1	.	.	TRBV4-1	CASSQIPPGFGTEAFF	TGCGCCAGCAGCCAAATCCCCCCCGGGTTCGGCACTGAAGCTTTCTTT
TRBJ2-5	once	TRBD2	TRBV2	CAIGGGQETQYF	TGTGCCATTGGGGGGGGACAAGAGACCCAGTACTTC
TRBJ1-2	few	TRBD1	TRBV9	CASSVSFDRVNHYGYTF	TGTGCCAGCAGCGTCAGCTTCGACAGGGTGAATCATTATGGCTACACCTTC
TRBJ1-2	.	.	TRBV10-3	CAINRENYGYTF	TGTGCCATTAACAGGGAAAACTATGGCTACACCTTC
TRBJ2-2	.	.	TRBV19	CASSIGGGLNTGELFF	TGTGCCAGTAGTATCGGCGGGGGCCTTAACACCGGGGAGCTGTTTTTT
TRBJ1-1	once	TRBD1	TRBV5-1	CASSLQGADIEAFF	TGCGCCAGCAGCTTACAGGGGGCGGATATAGAAGCTTTCTTT
TRBJ1-2	.	.	TRBV4-3	CASSQDGFQSIGAPNYGYTF	TGCGCCAGCAGCCAAGATGGTTTCCAAAGCATAGGGGCGCCGAATTATGGCTACACCTTC
TRBJ1-2	.	.	TRBV29-1	CSVEVGGPNYGYTF	TGCAGCGTTGAAGTTGGAGGGCCTAACTATGGCTACACCTTC
TRBJ2-2	few	TRBD1	TRBV6-1	CASSATRGTGELFF	TGTGCCAGCAGTGCCACCAGGGGGACCGGGGAGCTGTTTTTT
TRBJ1-1	.	TRBD1	TRBV5-4	CATTGGVKSEAFF	TGTGCCACTACAGGGGGTGTGAAGTCTGAAGCTTTCTTT
TRBJ2-7	few	.	TRBV5-4	CASSKQGPYEQYF	TGTGCCAGCAGCAAACAGGGCCCCTACGAGCAGTACTTC
TRBJ1-4	.	.	TRBV7-9	CASSFKTGRNEKLFF	TGTGCCAGCAGCTTCAAGACAGGCCGGAATGAAAAACTGTTTTTT
TRBJ1-1	.	.	TRBV11-2	CASSVGTAGVNTEAFF	TGTGCCAGCAGCGTCGGCACAGCAGGGGTGAACACTGAAGCTTTCTTT